This T cell receptor (beta chain) stems from a study of neurological immune-mediated disorders. This clonotype was seen repeatedly, ten times or more. Germline-derived CDR1 and CDR2 are MNHNY and SVGAGI (reference sequence). The CDR3 sequence is 17 residues long. The V and J ends lost 6 bases and 0 bases, in that order; junction bases with no gene match: 11. TCRdb reanalysed the 5' RACE reads using MiXCR and keeps one entry per CDR3 protein. In the table there are roughly 31,000 distinct CDR3 sequences, approximately 4.5% of which are singletons. The V and J genes are TRBV6-6 and TRBJ1-5, with 7 positions matching TRBD1. The receptor comes from a man between 18 and 35 years old in good health. Sample: PBMCs. The CDR3 DNA is TGTGCCAGCAGCCCGCAGACAGGGACATTTAGCAATCAGCCCCAGCATTTT. It codes for CASSPQTGTFSNQPQHF.